This TCR beta chain was profiled in a study of coeliac disease. The germline V gene has CDR1 SGHDN and CDR2 FVKESK. This CDR3 contains 18 residues. V was pared by 1 base and J by 0 bases, with 15 bases between. Here immunoSEQ multiplex PCR was the method, and the copy in TCRdb shows in-frame clones only, minus some. The table lists fewer than 5,000 clones, roughly 67% of them singletons. V and J are TRBV14 and TRBJ1-4; unclear D gene. This sequence was found in a woman younger than 45 without celiac disease. The material sequenced was lymphocytes from the gut lamina propria. In nucleotides, the CDR3 is TGTGCCAGCAGCCAAGTTGAGAGGAGACTTTCAACTAATGAAAAACTGTTTTTT. Translation: CASSQVERRLSTNEKLFF.